Listed below are T cell receptor beta chains from one sample, sequenced in a study of OX40 agonist ivuxolimab in advanced cancers. Sequencing used immunoSEQ multiplex PCR; TCRdb keeps in-frame clones, though not all of them. Of 80,000 to 100,000 clones detected, roughly nine tenths appear once; the ten largest clones hold around 5.9%. The sample here was CD4+ or CD8+ T cells sorted from blood, taken in a trial of the OX40 agonist ivuxolimab. Receptors were obtained from an adult with an advanced solid tumor such as melanoma, head and neck, liver or kidney cancer. Both conserved end residues are part of each CDR3. Fields, in order: D gene, J gene, V gene, clone size, CDR3 protein, CDR3 DNA. D genes are given only for firm matches. Not all rows give a size; the values are once, few, many and, for expanded clones, a class.

>TRBD1|TRBJ1-6|TRBV9|few
CASGRQGANSPLHF
TGTGCCAGTGGTCGACAGGGAGCCAATTCACCCCTCCACTTT
>TRBD1|TRBJ1-3|TRBV11-3|few
CASSHHAIRQGWPGNTIYF
TGTGCCAGCAGCCATCACGCAATCCGACAGGGGTGGCCTGGAAACACCATATATTTT
>-|TRBJ2-1|TRBV10-3|-
CAISSLDRSSYNEQFF
TGTGCCATCAGTTCTCTCGACAGGAGCTCCTACAATGAGCAGTTCTTC
>-|TRBJ2-5|TRBV2|-
CASSNRMERVQETQYF
TGTGCCAGCAGCAACCGGATGGAGCGGGTACAAGAGACCCAGTACTTC
>TRBD1|TRBJ1-5|TRBV6-5|-
CASSWDRSSNQPQHF
TGTGCCAGCAGTTGGGACAGATCTAGCAATCAGCCCCAGCATTTT
>-|TRBJ2-7|TRBV9|-
CASSSGHSYEQYF
TGTGCCAGCAGCTCCGGACACTCATACGAGCAGTACTTC
>-|TRBJ2-3|TRBV7-9|-
CASSLSLAGTDTQYF
TGTGCCAGCAGCTTATCACTAGCCGGCACAGATACGCAGTATTTT
>TRBD1|TRBJ2-7|TRBV2|-
CASSGTGGWSEQYF
TGTGCCAGCAGTGGGACAGGGGGCTGGAGCGAGCAGTACTTC
>-|TRBJ1-2|TRBV10-3|-
CAIGQGLYGYTF
TGTGCCATCGGTCAGGGGCTCTATGGCTACACCTTC
>TRBD1|TRBJ2-1|TRBV5-8|-
CASSLGQGFAEQFF
TGTGCCAGCAGCCTAGGACAGGGGTTCGCGGAGCAGTTCTTC
>-|TRBJ1-5|TRBV7-9|-
CASSAVVQGHQPQHF
TGTGCCAGCAGCGCGGTCGTGCAGGGCCATCAGCCCCAGCATTTT
>-|TRBJ1-5|TRBV4-1|-
CASSRSDRNQPQHF
TGCGCCAGCAGCCGTTCCGACAGAAATCAGCCCCAGCATTTT
>-|TRBJ1-1|TRBV30|once
CAWGGTDYTEAFF
TGTGCCTGGGGGGGGACGGACTACACTGAAGCTTTCTTT
>TRBD2|TRBJ2-1|TRBV6-6|-
CASRASGTYNEQFF
TGTGCCAGCAGGGCTAGCGGTACCTACAATGAGCAGTTCTTC
>-|TRBJ2-1|TRBV15|once
CATSRDLRVRGEQFF
TGTGCCACCAGCAGAGATCTGAGGGTACGAGGTGAGCAGTTCTTC
>-|TRBJ2-7|TRBV7-9|-
CASSPALYEQYF
TGTGCCAGCAGCCCGGCGTTATACGAGCAGTACTTC
>-|TRBJ1-1|TRBV30|-
CAWSRGVLAEAFF
TGTGCCTGGAGTAGGGGGGTTCTGGCTGAAGCTTTCTTT
>-|TRBJ2-7|TRBV6-6|-
CASSYSSTNSYEQYF
TGTGCCAGCAGTTACAGCTCGACTAACTCCTACGAGCAGTACTTC
>-|TRBJ1-2|TRBV27|-
CASSFGGKGYGYTF
TGTGCCAGCAGTTTCGGGGGTAAGGGCTATGGCTACACCTTC
>TRBD2|TRBJ2-3|TRBV25-1|-
CASSVGGRTDTQYF
TGTGCCAGCAGTGTGGGCGGGAGAACAGATACGCAGTATTTT
>-|TRBJ1-5|TRBV5-1|-
CASSAGPLKLNQPQHF
TGCGCCAGCAGCGCGGGGCCACTTAAATTAAATCAGCCCCAGCATTTT
>-|TRBJ1-1|TRBV18|-
CASSSGGEGTEAFF
TGTGCCAGCTCCTCGGGGGGGGAAGGCACTGAAGCTTTCTTT
>-|TRBJ2-6|TRBV30|-
CAWSVLLSGANVLTF
TGTGCCTGGAGTGTACTCCTGTCTGGGGCCAACGTCCTGACTTTC
>-|TRBJ2-1|TRBV7-2|-
CASSLGGGRRNEQFF
TGTGCCAGCAGCTTAGGCGGGGGCCGACGCAATGAGCAGTTCTTC
>TRBD2|TRBJ2-2|TRBV7-8|-
CASRVSGRAGAGELFF
TGTGCCAGCAGAGTTAGCGGGAGGGCCGGGGCCGGGGAGCTGTTTTTT
>TRBD2|TRBJ2-1|TRBV7-3|once
CASSPQGLAGANEQFF
TGTGCCAGCAGCCCCCAAGGGCTAGCGGGGGCCAATGAGCAGTTCTTC
>-|TRBJ2-1|TRBV18|-
CASSPVNGNEQFF
TGTGCCAGCTCACCTGTAAACGGGAATGAGCAGTTCTTC
>TRBD1|TRBJ2-3|TRBV2|-
CASRGQGTSTDTQYF
TGTGCCAGCAGGGGACAGGGAACTAGCACAGATACGCAGTATTTT
>TRBD1|TRBJ1-2|TRBV6-5|-
CATRTGGRGYTF
TGTGCCACCAGAACAGGGGGCAGGGGCTACACCTTC
>-|TRBJ1-1|TRBV9|-
CASSFGTDWGTEAFF
TGTGCCAGCAGCTTCGGGACGGATTGGGGCACTGAAGCTTTCTTT
>-|TRBJ2-6|TRBV5-1|-
CASSLVMGKGTAGANVLTF
TGCGCCAGCAGCTTGGTCATGGGCAAGGGTACGGCTGGGGCCAACGTCCTGACTTTC
>TRBD1|TRBJ2-5|TRBV2|-
CASSKTGGDSGTQYF
TGTGCCAGCAGTAAGACAGGGGGTGACTCGGGGACCCAGTACTTC
>-|TRBJ1-1|TRBV30|many
CAWRGLGAEAFF
TGTGCCTGGAGGGGCCTTGGAGCTGAAGCTTTCTTT
>-|TRBJ2-2|TRBV18|-
CASSRQGMDTGELFF
TGTGCCAGCTCACGTCAGGGTATGGACACCGGGGAGCTGTTTTTT
>-|TRBJ1-2|TRBV29-1|-
CSVESRTERIGKYTF
TGCAGCGTTGAATCCCGAACCGAGCGGATAGGGAAGTACACCTTC
>-|TRBJ1-4|TRBV5-1|-
CASRKEGITNEKLFF
TGCGCCAGCAGAAAGGAGGGGATAACTAATGAAAAACTGTTTTTT
>-|TRBJ1-3|TRBV7-9|-
CASNPGVGAGNTIYF
TGTGCCAGCAATCCAGGGGTCGGGGCTGGAAACACCATATATTTT
>-|TRBJ2-3|TRBV30|-
CAWGADNTDTQYF
TGTGCCTGGGGGGCTGATAACACAGATACGCAGTATTTT
>-|TRBJ2-5|TRBV11-2|-
CASSLKVGRETQYF
TGTGCCAGCAGCTTAAAGGTGGGTCGGGAGACCCAGTACTTC
>-|TRBJ2-3|TRBV7-2|-
CASSFLGIDTYF
TGTGCCAGCAGCTTTCTAGGGATTGATACGTATTTT
>TRBD1|TRBJ1-5|TRBV9|-
CASRDRGHQPQHF
TGTGCCAGCAGGGACAGGGGGCATCAGCCCCAGCATTTT
>TRBD1|TRBJ1-5|TRBV28|-
CASTPRQGASQPQHF
TGTGCCAGCACTCCCCGGCAGGGGGCAAGTCAGCCCCAGCATTTT
>-|TRBJ1-2|TRBV10-3|-
CAISEQGTFYGYTF
TGTGCCATCAGTGAGCAGGGCACCTTCTATGGCTACACCTTC
>TRBD1|TRBJ2-1|TRBV9|-
CASSAWTGDYNEQFF
TGTGCCAGCAGCGCCTGGACAGGGGACTACAATGAGCAGTTCTTC
>TRBD1|TRBJ1-2|TRBV4-1|-
CASSRSGQGLDGYTF
TGCGCCAGCAGCCGTTCTGGACAGGGACTGGACGGCTACACCTTC
>-|TRBJ2-3|TRBV5-1|-
CASSMQSYFTDTQYF
TGCGCCAGCAGCATGCAGTCCTATTTCACAGATACGCAGTATTTT
>-|TRBJ1-1|TRBV5-1|-
CASSEDSNTEAFF
TGCGCCAGCAGCGAGGACAGTAACACTGAAGCTTTCTTT
>-|TRBJ2-1|TRBV2|-
CASSVRQTNNEQFF
TGTGCCAGCAGTGTACGGCAGACTAACAATGAGCAGTTCTTC
>-|TRBJ1-2|TRBV7-9|once
CASSPHSYGYTF
TGTGCCAGCAGCCCCCACAGTTATGGCTACACCTTC
>-|TRBJ2-3|TRBV4-1|-
CASSRGQGSDTQYF
TGCGCCAGCAGCCGGGGGCAGGGTTCTGATACGCAGTATTTT
>TRBD1|TRBJ1-1|TRBV10-3|-
CAIRSDRAEAFF
TGTGCCATCAGGTCCGACAGGGCTGAAGCTTTCTTT
>-|TRBJ2-7|TRBV10-1|-
CASSVSQGDGGEQYF
TGCGCCAGCAGTGTAAGCCAGGGGGACGGGGGCGAGCAGTACTTC
>-|TRBJ1-4|TRBV14|-
CASSRRVGEKLFF
TGTGCCAGCAGCCGGAGGGTAGGAGAAAAACTGTTTTTT
>TRBD1|TRBJ1-6|TRBV27|-
CASSRIPGQGAPSPLHF
TGTGCCAGCAGTCGTATCCCGGGACAGGGGGCCCCTAGCCCCCTCCACTTT
>TRBD2|TRBJ2-2|TRBV29-1|once
CSVRAPGLGSGELFF
TGCAGCGTCAGAGCCCCGGGACTAGGTTCGGGGGAGCTGTTTTTT